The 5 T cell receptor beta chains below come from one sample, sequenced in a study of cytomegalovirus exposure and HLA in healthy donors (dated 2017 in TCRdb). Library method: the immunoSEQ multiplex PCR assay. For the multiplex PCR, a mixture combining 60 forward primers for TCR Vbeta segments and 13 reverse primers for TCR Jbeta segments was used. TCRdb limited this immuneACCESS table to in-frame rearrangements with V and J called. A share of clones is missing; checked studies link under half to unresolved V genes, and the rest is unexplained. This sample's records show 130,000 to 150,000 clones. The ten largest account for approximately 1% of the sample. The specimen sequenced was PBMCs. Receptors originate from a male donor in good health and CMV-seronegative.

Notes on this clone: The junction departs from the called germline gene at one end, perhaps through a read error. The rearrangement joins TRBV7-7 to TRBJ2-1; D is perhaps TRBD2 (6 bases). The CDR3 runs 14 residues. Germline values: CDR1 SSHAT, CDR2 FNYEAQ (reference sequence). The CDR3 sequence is CASSPRLDDNEQFF. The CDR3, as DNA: TGTGCTAGCAGCCCCCGACTAGACGACAATGAGCAGTTCTTC. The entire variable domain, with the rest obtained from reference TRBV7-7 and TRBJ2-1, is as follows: GAGVSQSPRYKVTKRGQDVTLRCDPISSHATLYWYQQALGQGPEFLTYFNYEAQPDKSGLPSDRFSAERPEGSISTLTIQRTEQRDSAMYRCASSPRLDDNEQFFGPGTRLTVL.

Written as DNA, the CDR3 is TGTGCCAGGCCTGCAGGGGGGACTGAAGCTTTCTTT. Protein sequence: CARPAGGTEAFF. V usage is TRBV2 and J usage is TRBJ1-1, with 7 bases that match TRBD1. V lost 9 bases to trimming and J lost 5 bases; unmatched junction nucleotides: 6. The V gene's germline CDR1 is SNHLY and CDR2 FYNNEI. The CDR3 contains 12 residues.

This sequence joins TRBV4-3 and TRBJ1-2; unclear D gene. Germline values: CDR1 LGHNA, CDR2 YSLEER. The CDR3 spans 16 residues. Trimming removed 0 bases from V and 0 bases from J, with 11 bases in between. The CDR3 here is CASSQDTSPSNYGYTF. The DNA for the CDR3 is TGCGCCAGCAGCCAAGATACATCACCCTCTAACTATGGCTACACCTTC.

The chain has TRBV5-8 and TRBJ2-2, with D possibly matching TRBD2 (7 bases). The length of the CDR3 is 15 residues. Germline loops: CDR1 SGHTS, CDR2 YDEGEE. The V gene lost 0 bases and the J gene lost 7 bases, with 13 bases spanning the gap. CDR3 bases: TGTGCCAGCAGCTTGGTCCGGGGGGCGAACGGGGAGCTGTTTTTT. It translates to CASSLVRGANGELFF.

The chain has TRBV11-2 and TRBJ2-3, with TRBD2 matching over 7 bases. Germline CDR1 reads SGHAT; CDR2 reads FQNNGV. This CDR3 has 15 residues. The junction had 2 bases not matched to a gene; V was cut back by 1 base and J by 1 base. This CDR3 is CASSLVTSGTDTQYF. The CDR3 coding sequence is TGTGCCAGCAGCTTAGTCACTAGCGGCACAGATACGCAGTATTTT.